Shown below are 7 T cell receptor beta chains from a single sample sequenced in a study of CD8+CD57+ T cells in acquired aplastic anemia. Genomic DNA provided the template from which TCR beta VDJ and CDR3 profiles were obtained. From the reads, TCRdb called clonotypes with MiXCR, one entry per CDR3 protein. This table has some 180,000 distinct CDR3 sequences, about half appearing once. Sequencing was carried out using sorted CD4+, CD8+, or CD8+CD57+ T cells (not recorded which) from PBMCs. These receptors were taken from a human donor in good health.

This clonotype was seen many times. CDR3 protein: CASRSPHSGQFNSPLHF. The CDR3, as DNA: TGTGCCAGCAGATCCCCCCATTCGGGACAGTTTAATTCACCCCTCCACTTT. The chain links TRBV6-1 to TRBJ1-6, with 7 positions matching TRBD1. This CDR3 is 17 amino acids long. Trimming took 6 bases from V and 6 from J; bases not matched to a gene: 14. Germline values: CDR1 MNHNS, CDR2 SASEGT.

DNA for the CDR3: TGTGCCAGCAGCCGCAGACAGGCACTGAACACTGAAGCTTTCTTT. It translates to CASSRRQALNTEAFF. V gene TRBV7-9 combines with J gene TRBJ1-1; D perhaps matches TRBD1 (6 bases). The CDR3 runs to 15 residues. Germline V gene sequence: CDR1 SEHNR, CDR2 FQNEAQ (reference sequence). V was trimmed by 5 bases and J by 0 bases, leaving 13 bases between them.

This clonotype was detected only once. The DNA for the CDR3 is TGTGCCAGCAGCTTAGCGATAACCATTCGGGACAGGGATTACTATGGCTACACCTTC. Its translation is CASSLAITIRDRDYYGYTF. The rearrangement uses TRBV7-6 and TRBJ1-2; the match to TRBD1 covers 9 bases. Germline CDR1 reads SGHVS; CDR2 reads FNYEAQ. V lost 0 bases, J lost 3 bases, and 14 bases stayed unmatched. This CDR3 is built from 19 residues.

J is TRBJ1-6 and V is TRBV9; the D is unclear. Deletions cut 4 bases from V and 2 bases from J, with 7 bases between. Germline loops: CDR1 SGDLS, CDR2 YYNGEE. The CDR3 spans 14 residues. CDR3 nucleotide sequence: TGTGCCAGCAGCCCCGCCGCCTATAATTCACCCCTCCACTTT. Amino acids: CASSPAAYNSPLHF.

V gene TRBV24-1 combines with J gene TRBJ1-5; D is unclear. Germline V gene lookup returns CDR1 KGHDR and CDR2 SFDVKD. The CDR3 is 16 residues long. Trimming pared 3 bases from V and 0 bases from J, leaving 11 bases between. The CDR3 loop is CATSDPGDYSNQPQHF. The CDR3 region has the DNA TGTGCCACCAGTGATCCGGGAGACTATAGCAATCAGCCCCAGCATTTT.

This clonotype was detected ten times or more. This chain uses TRBV5-4 with TRBJ2-3; 7 bases align to TRBD2. The ends lost 1 base at V and 1 base at J; junction bases unmatched: 6. The germline V gene encodes CDR1 SGHNT and CDR2 YYREEE (reference sequence). This CDR3 is 16 amino acids long. The CDR3 sequence: CASSLKTSPGTDTQYF. CDR3 in DNA: TGTGCCAGCAGCTTGAAGACTAGCCCAGGCACAGATACGCAGTATTTT. Full variable domain (rest looked up from reference TRBV5-4 and TRBJ2-3): ETGVTQSPTHLIKTRGQQVTLRCSSQSGHNTVSWYQQALGQGPQFIFQYYREEENGRGNFPPRFSGLQFPNYSSELNVNALELDDSALYLCASSLKTSPGTDTQYFGPGTRLTVL.

This clonotype appeared many times. V usage is TRBV29-1 and J usage is TRBJ2-5; no definite D call. Germline CDR1 is SQVTM and CDR2 is ANQGSEA. The CDR3 extends over 14 amino acids. V was clipped by 6 bases and J by 2 bases, with 16 bases between them. The CDR3 coding sequence is TGCAGCGTCTACCTGGTGGGCTCTCAAGAGACCCAGTACTTC. Protein sequence: CSVYLVGSQETQYF.